This T cell receptor (beta chain) was documented in a study of T cell repertoires in cytomegalovirus infection. At the level of the study: Researchers turned to recently identified HLA-C-restricted CMV epitopes as well as well-studied HLA-B-restricted ones. In public TCR beta signatures, there were indications of both CMV infection and matching HLA type.

Points from the study as a whole: CMV-specific TCR beta clonotypes restricted by HLA-C dominated the ex vivo response. There were carriers of CMV plus the relevant HLA, and cumulative public TCR beta family frequency identified them.

The CDR3 is 15 residues long. Germline V gene lookup returns CDR1 MNHNY and CDR2 SVGAGI (reference sequence). The V end was cut by 2 bases, the J end by 4 bases, with 12 bases between. In its sample, this clonotype was seen a few times. Its cognate antigen is unknown. A single record per CDR3 protein comes from TCRdb applying MiXCR to the reads. This sample yields roughly 920,000 distinct CDR3 sequences, of which under 40% are seen a single time; over 10% belongs to the top ten. This sample comprised cultured CD8+ T cells from PBMCs, obtained from culture after CMV antigen stimulation. This chain uses TRBV6-6 with TRBJ2-1; D might be TRBD2 (5 bases). This TCR was recovered from a human donor in good health (CMV status not recorded). Some clones in this sample may be carry-over from other donors' samples. CDR3 region: CASSYGEFRYNEQFF. As DNA, the CDR3 is TGTGCCAGCAGTTACGGGGAGTTTCGTTACAATGAGCAGTTCTTC.